A single sample is the source of the 30 T cell receptor beta chains below, sequenced in a study of OX40 agonist ivuxolimab in advanced cancers. Assay used: immunoSEQ multiplex PCR; TCRdb lists only in-frame clones, some missing. The sample has 53,000 or so clones, around 77% seen once; the top ten hold under 2.5%. Specimen: CD4+ or CD8+ T cells sorted from blood, collected in a trial of the OX40 agonist ivuxolimab. The source of these receptors is an adult with an advanced solid tumor such as melanoma, head and neck, liver or kidney cancer.

This clone was observed a handful of times. The chain employs TRBV30 and TRBJ2-7; 7 bases map to TRBD1. Per the germline V gene, CDR1 is GTSNPN and CDR2 is SVGIG (reference sequence). The CDR3 length is 13 residues. After removal of 1 base from V and 6 bases from J, the junction contained 6 bases not matched to a gene. Here the CDR3 reads CAWSARTGAEQYF. The CDR3 DNA reads TGTGCCTGGAGTGCCCGGACAGGCGCCGAGCAGTACTTC.

The gene calls are TRBV5-1 and TRBJ2-3; weak D call: TRBD2 (5 bases). The CDR3 spans 15 residues. The V gene's germline CDR1 is SGHRS and CDR2 YFSETQ. V lost 1 base and J lost 2, with 11 bases in between. CDR3 nucleotides: TGCGCCAGCAGCTTGTCGACTATCTCCACAGATACGCAGTATTTT. Its protein is CASSLSTISTDTQYF.

The J gene is TRBJ2-7, the V gene TRBV5-1; 7 nucleotides align to TRBD2. Germline assignment: CDR1 SGHRS and CDR2 YFSETQ. After removal of 0 bases from V and 5 bases from J, the junction contained 8 bases not matched to a gene. The CDR3 consists of 15 residues. This CDR3 is CASSLEWEGRNEQYF. The CDR3 DNA follows: TGCGCCAGCAGCTTGGAGTGGGAGGGCCGCAACGAGCAGTACTTC.

J is TRBJ2-1 and V is TRBV5-6; TRBD1 matches 8 bases. CDR3 length: 13 residues. With 6 bases clipped from V and 8 bases from J, the junction kept 7 bases outside the gene matches. The germline V gene encodes CDR1 SGHDT and CDR2 YYEEEE. In nucleotides, the CDR3 is TGTGCCAGCAACAGGGGGACGGGGTATGAGCAGTTCTTC. Amino acids: CASNRGTGYEQFF. Complete variable domain (other parts from reference TRBV5-6 and TRBJ2-1): DAGVTQSPTHLIKTRGQQVTLRCSPKSGHDTVSWYQQALGQGPQFIFQYYEEEERQRGNFPDRFSGHQFPNYSSELNVNALLLGDSALYLCASNRGTGYEQFFGPGTRLTVL.

This chain connects TRBV6-5 to TRBJ2-1; 7 bases align to TRBD2. Germline assignment: CDR1 MNHEY and CDR2 SVGAGI. J was trimmed by 5 bases and V by 7 bases; bases with no gene match: 8. This CDR3 contains 14 residues. In DNA form, the CDR3 reads TGTGCCAGCACTTCAACTAGCGCTCACAATGAGCAGTTCTTC. It codes for CASTSTSAHNEQFF.

The chain combines TRBV5-4 with TRBJ2-3; D not resolved. Germline CDR1 SGHNT, CDR2 YYREEE (reference sequence). The V end lost 0 bases, the J end lost 6 bases, and 11 bases lay between the germline ends. The CDR3 sequence is 14 residues long. The CDR3 nucleotides read TGTGCCAGCAGCTTGGTGGATCTCCCGGATACGCAGTATTTT. This translates into CASSLVDLPDTQYF.

This sequence joins TRBV4-1 and TRBJ1-5; weak D call: TRBD1 (5 bases). Trimming stripped 0 bases from V and 6 bases from J, with 12 bases between. Germline assignment: CDR1 MGHRA and CDR2 YSYEKL. The CDR3 sequence is 15 residues long. CDR3 sequence reads: CASSQEPGSAQPQHF. The CDR3 nucleotides read TGCGCCAGCAGCCAAGAGCCAGGGTCTGCTCAGCCCCAGCATTTT.

V is TRBV28 and J is TRBJ2-5; 10 positions agree with TRBD2. Germline CDR1 and CDR2: MDHEN and SYDVKM. J lost 1 base, V lost 4 bases, and 3 bases had no gene match. CDR3 size: 15 residues. The CDR3 reads CASSSAGGAQETQYF. CDR3 DNA sequence: TGTGCCAGCAGTTCAGCGGGAGGGGCCCAAGAGACCCAGTACTTC.

The table lists this clone with a few counts. The V gene is TRBV7-9, the J gene TRBJ1-2; 9 bases line up with TRBD1. The CDR3 is made up of 16 amino acids. Germline loops: CDR1 SEHNR, CDR2 FQNEAQ (reference sequence). V lost 5 bases and J lost 4; bases outside the gene matches: 11. The CDR3 bases are TGTGCCAGCAGCCATGCCGGGACAGGGTTTCTCTATGGCTACACCTTC. Encoded protein: CASSHAGTGFLYGYTF.

The genes are TRBV10-3 and TRBJ1-3; D is unclear. Germline CDR1 ENHRY, CDR2 SYGVKD. This CDR3 is 12 amino acids long. V was cut by 6 bases and J by 4 bases, with 7 bases left in between. Here the CDR3 reads CAISPGGNTIYF. The CDR3 bases are TGTGCCATCAGCCCGGGGGGAAACACCATATATTTT.

CDR3 sequence (DNA): TGTGCCAGCAGTGGGCTAGCGAGCTACGAGCAGTACTTC. This codes for CASSGLASYEQYF. V usage is TRBV2 and J usage is TRBJ2-7; a possible D gene is TRBD2 (6 bases). Per germline, CDR1 SNHLY and CDR2 FYNNEI. CDR3 length: 13 residues. V lost 4 bases to trimming and J lost 3 bases, with 10 bases between them. The whole variable domain, filled in from reference TRBV2 and TRBJ2-7, reads EPEVTQTPSHQVTQMGQEVILRCVPISNHLYFYWYRQILGQKVEFLVSFYNNEISEKSEIFDDQFSVERPDGSNFTLKIRSTKLEDSAMYFCASSGLASYEQYFGPGTRLTVT.

This rearrangement joins TRBV9 to TRBJ1-2, with D possibly being TRBD1 (5 bases). The CDR3 spans 13 residues. Trimming removed 3 bases from V and 0 bases from J, with 6 bases in between. Germline V gene sequence: CDR1 SGDLS, CDR2 YYNGEE. This chain's CDR3 is CASSAQANYGYTF. The DNA for the CDR3 is TGTGCCAGCAGCGCACAGGCTAACTATGGCTACACCTTC.

The chain's CDR3 is CASSSPGTYTYEQYF. The CDR3 region has the DNA TGTGCCAGCAGTAGTCCCGGGACTTATACCTACGAGCAGTACTTC. This rearrangement joins TRBV28 to TRBJ2-5; TRBD2 might be the D (6 bases). The J call may be in error: the DNA end matches TRBJ2-7 better. The CDR3 contains 15 residues. CDR1 and CDR2 (germline): MDHEN, SYDVKM.

This clone was counted once. The V call is TRBV7-9, the J call TRBJ2-2; D might be TRBD1 (5 bases). The V gene's germline CDR1 is SEHNR and CDR2 FQNEAQ (reference sequence). V was cut by 7 bases and J by 1 base, with 19 bases left in between. The CDR3 loop spans 17 amino acids. The CDR3 is CASNPARVIGNTGELFF. In nucleotides, the CDR3 is TGTGCCAGCAACCCCGCCAGGGTCATAGGGAACACCGGGGAGCTGTTTTTT.

The chain carries TRBV5-6 and TRBJ2-1, with 11 bases matching TRBD2. Germline V lookup: CDR1 SGHDT, CDR2 YYEEEE. Trimming cost V 4 bases and J 2 bases; bases outside gene matches: 14. This CDR3 contains 19 residues. The CDR3 DNA reads as TGTGCCAGCAGCCTCAACAGAGGATCTAGCGGGAGGACCTACAATGAGCAGTTCTTC. Its protein is CASSLNRGSSGRTYNEQFF.

The chain uses TRBV7-9 and TRBJ2-6; TRBD1 aligns across 7 bases. The CDR3 runs to 14 residues. With V trimmed by 5 bases and J by 2 bases, 0 bases remained unmatched. Germline V lookup: CDR1 SEHNR, CDR2 FQNEAQ (reference sequence). The CDR3 bases are TGTGCCAGCAGCGACAGGGCTGGGGCCAACGTCCTGACTTTC. Its protein is CASSDRAGANVLTF. The variable domain in full, with the rest retrieved from reference TRBV7-9 and TRBJ2-6, is DTGVSQNPRHKITKRGQNVTFRCDPISEHNRLYWYRQTLGQGPEFLTYFQNEAQLEKSRLLSDRFSAERPKGSFSTLEIQRTEQGDSAMYLCASSDRAGANVLTFGAGSRLTVL.

V and J are TRBV20-1 and TRBJ2-7; D is undetermined. Germline V CDR1 and CDR2: DFQATT, SNEGSKA (reference sequence). This CDR3 spans 11 amino acids. Trimming took 3 bases from V and 0 from J, leaving 3 bases between them. CDR3: CSASPSYEQYF. The CDR3, as DNA: TGCAGTGCTAGTCCCTCCTACGAGCAGTACTTC.

The rearrangement joins TRBV5-6 to TRBJ2-7; D may be TRBD2 (5 bases). Trimming took off 3 bases at V and 3 bases at J, with 16 bases between the two ends. This CDR3 region has 15 residues. Germline V lookup: CDR1 SGHDT, CDR2 YYEEEE. CDR3 bases: TGTGCCAGCAGCTCCGCTCGACGAGGGCGCTACGAGCAGTACTTC. Amino acid sequence: CASSSARRGRYEQYF.

The rearrangement uses TRBV5-1 and TRBJ1-3; D unresolved. The V gene's germline CDR1 is SGHRS and CDR2 YFSETQ. CDR3 length equals 15 residues. Trimming left V 5 bases short and J 0 bases short, with 12 bases between. The CDR3 spells CASRNSGSSGNTIYF. CDR3 nucleotides: TGCGCCAGCAGAAATTCGGGTAGCTCTGGAAACACCATATATTTT.

This clone was observed a few times. The V and J genes are TRBV4-1 and TRBJ2-1; D call uncertain. The CDR3 spans 15 residues. Trimming took off 0 bases at V and 12 bases at J, with 18 bases between the two ends. The germline CDR1 and CDR2 sequences are MGHRA and YSYEKL. In DNA form, the CDR3 reads TGCGCCAGCAGCCAAGATTTGGCTTTGCTCCGAGGGCAGTTCTTC. Translating it yields CASSQDLALLRGQFF.

This rearrangement joins TRBV5-1 to TRBJ2-7; TRBD1 aligns across 9 bases. The CDR3 has 17 residues. V lost 1 base, J lost 0 bases, and 8 bases stayed unmatched. Per germline, CDR1 SGHRS and CDR2 YFSETQ. CDR3 nucleotides: TGCGCCAGCAGCTTGTTGGGGACAGGGAAAATCTCCTACGAGCAGTACTTC. Amino acids: CASSLLGTGKISYEQYF. The variable domain in full, completed from reference TRBV5-1 and TRBJ2-7, reads KAGVTQTPRYLIKTRGQQVTLSCSPISGHRSVSWYQQTPGQGLQFLFEYFSETQRNKGNFPGRFSGRQFSNSRSEMNVSTLELGDSALYLCASSLLGTGKISYEQYFGPGTRLTVT.

The chain joins TRBV5-1 to TRBJ2-7; D is perhaps TRBD1 or TRBD2 (5 bases each). This CDR3 is built from 14 residues. Trimming took 1 base from V and 6 from J, leaving 14 bases between them. The germline gives CDR1 SGHRS, CDR2 YFSETQ. CDR3: CASSLSGTWLEQYF. CDR3 DNA: TGCGCCAGCAGCTTGTCAGGGACCTGGCTCGAGCAGTACTTC.

This chain links TRBV9 with TRBJ2-7; 9 nucleotides line up with TRBD2. V shed 1 base and J 2 bases; nucleotides not matched to a gene: 7. Germline V lookup: CDR1 SGDLS, CDR2 YYNGEE. The length of the CDR3 is 16 residues. The CDR3 spells CASSVSGTSLPYEQYF. CDR3 coding DNA: TGTGCCAGCAGCGTATCTGGGACTAGCCTCCCCTACGAGCAGTACTTC.

This rearrangement joins TRBV28 to TRBJ2-7; D not resolved. This CDR3 has 11 amino acids. Trimming stripped 6 bases from V and 3 bases from J, with 6 bases between. The germline gives CDR1 MDHEN, CDR2 SYDVKM. CDR3 bases: TGTGCCAGCAGGAACCGCTACGAGCAGTACTTC. It yields the protein CASRNRYEQYF.

V gene TRBV9 combines with J gene TRBJ2-5; the D is unclear. V lost 0 bases, J lost 4 bases, and 4 bases lay in between. Germline lookup yields CDR1 SGDLS and CDR2 YYNGEE. The CDR3 contains 12 residues. For the CDR3, the DNA is TGTGCCAGCAGCGTAGAATCAGAGACCCAGTACTTC. Its protein is CASSVESETQYF.

The rearrangement joins TRBV15 to TRBJ1-4, with D unclear. There are 13 residues in the CDR3. Trimming pared 0 bases from V and 8 bases from J, leaving 7 bases between. The V gene's germline CDR1 is LNHNV and CDR2 YYDKDF (reference sequence). This chain's CDR3 is CATSRDALEKLFF. The CDR3 coding sequence is TGTGCCACCAGCAGAGACGCTTTGGAAAAACTGTTTTTT.

J is TRBJ1-3 and V is TRBV5-8; D ambiguous. The CDR3 extends over 15 amino acids. Germline V gives CDR1 SGHTS, CDR2 YDEGEE. V lost 0 bases and J 0 bases, leaving 7 bases between the germline ends. The CDR3 reads CASSLEGRSGNTIYF. DNA for the CDR3: TGTGCCAGCAGCTTGGAAGGGCGCTCTGGAAACACCATATATTTT.

This chain joins TRBV28 and TRBJ1-1; D gene ambiguous. With 2 bases removed from V and 9 bases from J, the gap between germline ends came to 7 bases. This CDR3 region has 11 residues. Germline V gene data show CDR1 as MDHEN and CDR2 as SYDVKM. The CDR3 nucleotides are TGTGCCAGCAGTTTACAGAGAAAAGCTTTCTTT. It codes for CASSLQRKAFF.

The rearrangement uses TRBV7-9 and TRBJ1-1, with TRBD1 matching 11 bases. The CDR3 runs 16 residues. The germline CDR1 and CDR2 sequences are SEHNR and FQNEAQ (reference sequence). The junction had 15 bases not matched to a gene; V was cut back by 5 bases and J by 10 bases. Here the CDR3 DNA reads TGTGCCAGCAGCCCACCCGGGACAGGGGGACCTTTGGGAGCTTTCTTT. The encoded protein is CASSPPGTGGPLGAFF.

The chain employs TRBV11-2 and TRBJ1-2; D gene uncertain. The CDR3 sequence is 13 residues long. Trimming took off 6 bases at V and 4 bases at J, with 12 bases between the two ends. Germline assignment: CDR1 SGHAT and CDR2 FQNNGV. The CDR3 loop reads CASSKLNGYGYTF. CDR3 DNA: TGTGCCAGCAGTAAACTTAACGGCTATGGCTACACCTTC.